The clone carrying this T cell receptor (beta chain) was observed at least ten times. These data belong to a study of T cells in Graves' hyperthyroidism and ophthalmopathy. Amplification yielded TCR beta CDR3 regions, with RNA transcripts as the source. The study used the HTBI primer set for a first-round RT-PCR of the TCR CDR3. TCRdb re-called the multiplex PCR reads through MiXCR, storing one row per CDR3 protein. The data show hundreds of thousands of distinct CDR3 sequences, 15% to 20% seen once. The V and J ends lost 2 bases and 1 base respectively, with 8 bases between them. Germline V gives CDR1 SGHAT, CDR2 FQNNGV. The CDR3 consists of 15 residues. Researchers barred patients who had uncontrolled infection, other autoimmune disease, pregnancy or lactation.

The source material was blood. The V call is TRBV11-2, the J call TRBJ2-2; unclear D gene. The TCR comes from a man aged 35-49 years with Graves' ophthalmopathy. The CDR3 here is CASSLRWGNTGELFF. The DNA for the CDR3 is TGTGCCAGCAGCTTAAGGTGGGGGAACACCGGGGAGCTGTTTTTT.